The 26 T cell receptor beta chains in this list originate from one sample, sequenced in a study of T cell repertoires in cytomegalovirus infection. Their target antigens are unknown. Each CDR3 protein gets one entry after TCRdb re-called the reads with MiXCR. This sample has approximately 1,000,000 distinct CDR3 sequences, with around 30% found just once. The sample here was cultured CD8+ T cells from PBMCs, taken from culture after CMV antigen stimulation. These receptors were taken from a human donor in good health (CMV status not recorded). Some clones in this sample may be carry-over from other donors' samples.

This clonotype was counted a few times. The rearrangement joins TRBV4-1 to TRBJ2-2; D is undetermined. The CDR3 is 15 residues long. CDR1 and CDR2 from the germline V gene are MGHRA and YSYEKL. Trimming took off 0 bases at V and 3 bases at J, with 8 bases between the two ends. The CDR3 reads CASSQDPSDTGELFF. The CDR3 bases are TGCGCCAGCAGCCAAGATCCCAGCGACACCGGGGAGCTGTTTTTT.

The CDR3 is CSARIRGTYEQYV. In DNA, the CDR3 is TGCAGTGCTAGGATCAGGGGAACCTACGAGCAGTACGTC. This chain links TRBV20-1 with TRBJ2-7; TRBD1 might be the D (6 bases). V lost 3 bases to trimming and J lost 2 bases, with 11 bases between them. Germline CDR1 is DFQATT and CDR2 is SNEGSKA (reference sequence). The CDR3 contains 13 residues.

As concerns this clonotype: An end of the junction differs from the germline gene, which may be a read error. The chain recombines TRBV6-9 with TRBJ2-3, with 8 nucleotides matching TRBD2. CDR3 length equals 14 residues. CDR1 is MNHGY and CDR2 is SVAAGI in the germline V gene. This CDR3 reads CTSSSGLAEDTQYF. CDR3 bases: TGTACCAGCAGTTCTGGACTAGCAGAAGATACGCAGTATTTT.

The sample holds a few counts of this clonotype. This sequence joins TRBV11-2 and TRBJ1-1, with D unresolved. The V end was cut by 3 bases, the J end by 1 base, with 15 bases between. Germline CDR1 reads SGHAT; CDR2 reads FQNNGV. The CDR3 covers 16 residues. CDR3 sequence reads: CASSFTSQMANTEAFF. Here the CDR3 DNA reads TGTGCCAGCAGCTTCACCTCCCAGATGGCGAACACTGAAGCTTTCTTT.

This clonotype was detected only a few times. The chain employs TRBV4-1 and TRBJ1-5; a possible D gene is TRBD1 (6 bases). The CDR3 consists of 17 residues. The ends were cut back, 0 bases at V and 3 bases at J, with 15 bases in the middle. Germline V gene sequence: CDR1 MGHRA, CDR2 YSYEKL. Written as DNA, the CDR3 is TGCGCCAGCAGCCAAGATTGGGGGCCAGTACTCAATCAGCCCCAGCATTTT. This codes for CASSQDWGPVLNQPQHF.

The gene calls are TRBV7-9 and TRBJ2-1; 9 nucleotides line up with TRBD1. J was trimmed by 5 bases and V by 0 bases; bases with no gene match: 5. The germline CDR1 and CDR2 sequences are SEHNR and FQNEAQ (reference sequence). This CDR3 has 16 amino acids. The DNA for the CDR3 is TGTGCCAGCAGCTTAGCGGGGACAGGGCCCAACAATGAGCAGTTCTTC. Translation gives CASSLAGTGPNNEQFF.

The chain employs TRBV11-3 and TRBJ1-1; weak D call: TRBD1 (6 bases). The CDR3 consists of 16 residues. From germline, CDR1 is SGHNT and CDR2 YENEEA. V lost 5 bases to trimming and J lost 0 bases, with 16 bases between them. This chain's CDR3 is CASSMSEDSMNTEAFF. CDR3 in DNA: TGTGCCAGCAGCATGTCGGAGGACAGTATGAACACTGAAGCTTTCTTT.

The chain combines TRBV4-1 with TRBJ1-1, with D uncertain. The length of the CDR3 is 13 residues. Germline assignment: CDR1 MGHRA and CDR2 YSYEKL. V was clipped by 2 bases and J by 1 base, with 5 bases between them. The CDR3 DNA follows: TGCGCCAGCAGCCAATACCCGAACACTGAAGCTTTCTTT. It translates to CASSQYPNTEAFF.

This clonotype was picked up many times. V gene TRBV4-3 combines with J gene TRBJ1-2; 9 nucleotides agree with TRBD1. The CDR3 runs to 16 residues. Looked up from germline, CDR1 is LGHNA and CDR2 is YSLEER. Losses at the gene ends were 0 bases for V and 4 bases for J; bases not matched to a gene: 6. The CDR3 nucleotides are TGCGCCAGCAGCCAAGATAGGGGGGACAGGGCCTATGGCTACACCTTC. It encodes CASSQDRGDRAYGYTF.

The V gene is TRBV5-5, the J gene TRBJ2-1; D might be TRBD1 or TRBD2, each matching 7 bases. From germline, CDR1 is SGHKS and CDR2 YYEKEE (reference sequence). Trimming removed 2 bases from V and 14 bases from J, with 11 bases in between. CDR3 length equals 11 residues. CDR3 in DNA: TGTGCCAGCAGCTTCAGGGGGAGGGAGTTCTTC. This gives the protein CASSFRGREFF.

The CDR3 protein is CAYRGSGNTIYF. CDR3 nucleotides: TGTGCATACAGGGGTTCGGGAAACACCATATATTTT. The chain carries TRBV10-3 and TRBJ1-3; 7 bases align to TRBD1. CDR1 and CDR2 (germline): ENHRY, SYGVKD. The CDR3 contains 12 residues.

This sequence joins TRBV6-6 and TRBJ2-3; maybe TRBD2 (6 bases). Germline CDR1 MNHNY, CDR2 SVGAGI (reference sequence). The length of the CDR3 is 18 residues. The V end lost 2 bases, the J end lost 4 bases, and 22 bases lay between the germline ends. CDR3: CASSYERFGREVADTQYF. CDR3 sequence (DNA): TGTGCCAGCAGTTACGAACGATTCGGAAGGGAGGTTGCAGATACGCAGTATTTT.

This clonotype was detected a few times. The chain has TRBV12-3 or TRBV12-4 and TRBJ1-1; D not certain. The length of the CDR3 is 16 residues. V lost 5 bases and J lost 4, with 20 bases in between. The CDR3 loop is CASSPSSRPGVTEAFF. DNA for the CDR3: TGTGCCAGCAGTCCCTCCTCGAGACCTGGGGTCACTGAAGCTTTCTTT.

This clonotype showed up just a few times. The chain recombines TRBV10-3 with TRBJ2-7; D possibly corresponds to TRBD2 (6 bases). Germline V gene sequence: CDR1 ENHRY, CDR2 SYGVKD. Between the trimmed V and J ends, which lost 8 bases and 1 base, there was a span of 21 bases. The CDR3 is made up of 16 amino acids. CDR3 coding DNA: TGTGCCATCTTAAAGGACGGTCGGGAGAGGTCCTACGAGCAGTACTTC. Translating gives CAILKDGRERSYEQYF.

This clonotype was observed a handful of times. This chain joins TRBV7-2 and TRBJ1-1; D unresolved. The CDR3 has 15 amino acids. The germline V and J ends were trimmed by 1 base and 4 bases, with 13 bases remaining between them. Per the germline V gene, CDR1 is SGHTA and CDR2 is FQGNSA. Here the CDR3 reads CASSLEFSLGTEAFF. DNA for the CDR3: TGTGCCAGCAGCTTAGAGTTCAGCCTGGGCACTGAAGCTTTCTTT.

The chain is built from TRBV7-9 and TRBJ2-5; D perhaps matches TRBD1 (5 bases). CDR3 length equals 14 residues. Germline V CDR1 and CDR2: SEHNR, FQNEAQ (reference sequence). V lost 2 bases, J lost 4 bases, and 11 bases lay in between. Here the CDR3 reads CASSLQGTTETQYF. In DNA, the CDR3 is TGTGCCAGCAGCTTACAGGGTACGACAGAGACCCAGTACTTC.

This clonotype was counted only a few times. J is TRBJ2-3 and V is TRBV28, with 9 bases that match TRBD2. There are 18 residues in the CDR3. CDR1 and CDR2 (germline): MDHEN, SYDVKM. J was trimmed by 5 bases and V by 4 bases; bases with no gene match: 16. Here the CDR3 reads CASSSPVRAGGQKDTQYF. As DNA, the CDR3 is TGTGCCAGCAGTTCTCCGGTGCGGGCGGGGGGGCAGAAAGATACGCAGTATTTT.

There are a few counts of this clonotype. The chain employs TRBV19 and TRBJ2-1, with 7 bases fitting TRBD1. The CDR3 consists of 15 residues. Germline V gene sequence: CDR1 LNHDA, CDR2 SQIVND (reference sequence). V shed 4 bases and J 3 bases; nucleotides not matched to a gene: 6. CDR3 amino acids: CASSTSGGNYNEQFF. The CDR3 DNA reads as TGTGCCAGTAGTACCTCAGGGGGTAACTACAATGAGCAGTTCTTC.

In this sample, this clonotype turned up a few times. This sequence joins TRBV6-8 and TRBJ1-1; 8 nucleotides line up with TRBD1. The CDR3 has 15 residues. V was clipped by 6 bases and J by 9 bases; unmatched bases: 15. Germline V gene sequence: CDR1 MNHGY, CDR2 SAAAGT. The CDR3: CASSPLIGQGPKAFF. DNA of the CDR3: TGTGCCAGCAGCCCACTCATAGGACAGGGTCCCAAAGCTTTCTTT.

The rearrangement links TRBV12-3 or TRBV12-4 to TRBJ1-2; perhaps TRBD1 as D (6 bases). Trimming shortened V by 4 bases and J by 5 bases, and 17 bases separated the two germline ends. The CDR3 sequence is 15 residues long. CDR3 sequence reads: CASSSRGGEPYGYTF. The DNA of the CDR3 is TGTGCCAGCAGTTCCAGGGGTGGGGAACCGTATGGCTACACCTTC.

The J gene is TRBJ1-2, the V gene TRBV12-3 or TRBV12-4; 8 bases are a match to TRBD1. The J segment lost 6 bases and the V segment lost 6 bases, leaving 9 bases of the junction unmatched. CDR3 size: 14 residues. CDR3 DNA: TGTGCCAGCAGCTGGGACAGGAGGGGCAATGGCTACACCTTC. This translates into CASSWDRRGNGYTF.

The V and J genes are TRBV15 and TRBJ2-1; 8 nucleotides agree with TRBD2. Germline CDR1 is LNHNV and CDR2 is YYDKDF (reference sequence). The CDR3 is made up of 15 amino acids. The V and J ends lost 0 bases and 5 bases, in that order; junction bases with no gene match: 3. CDR3 loop: CATSREAGAHNEQFF. CDR3 DNA: TGTGCCACCAGCAGAGAAGCGGGGGCCCACAATGAGCAGTTCTTC.

This clonotype was counted only a few times. The V call is TRBV7-3, the J call TRBJ2-1, with 8 bases aligning to TRBD2. The CDR3 has 14 amino acids. Per the germline V gene, CDR1 is SGHTA and CDR2 is FQGTGA. With 5 bases clipped from V and 7 bases from J, the junction kept 7 bases outside the gene matches. The DNA for the CDR3 is TGTGCCAGCAGCGCGAGCGGGAGTAGTAATGAGCAGTTCTTC. Amino acid sequence: CASSASGSSNEQFF. The variable domain in full, completed from reference TRBV7-3 and TRBJ2-1, reads GAGVSQTPSNKVTEKGKYVELRCDPISGHTALYWYRQSLGQGPEFLIYFQGTGAADDSGLPNDRFFAVRPEGSVSTLKIQRTERGDSAVYLCASSASGSSNEQFFGPGTRLTVL.

This chain connects TRBV24-1 to TRBJ1-6; 12 positions match TRBD1. Germline V gene lookup returns CDR1 KGHDR and CDR2 SFDVKD. The CDR3 is made up of 16 amino acids. V gave up 7 bases and J gave up 6 bases; unmatched junction bases: 6. The CDR3 sequence is CATSPGQGASNSPLHF. For the CDR3, the DNA is TGTGCCACCAGCCCGGGACAGGGGGCGTCTAATTCACCCCTCCACTTT.

This sequence joins TRBV27 and TRBJ2-1; D may be TRBD1 (6 bases). Germline V gives CDR1 MNHEY, CDR2 SMNVEV (reference sequence). V lost 5 bases, J lost 6 bases, and 20 bases lay in between. CDR3 length: 16 amino acids. The CDR3 loop reads CASSPRVGAPSNEQFF. CDR3 coding DNA: TGTGCCAGCAGTCCTAGGGTGGGGGCCCCAAGCAATGAGCAGTTCTTC.

The table lists this clonotype with a few counts. The rearrangement joins TRBV7-6 to TRBJ1-2; 10 nucleotides line up with TRBD1. The CDR3 length is 13 residues. Germline-derived CDR1 and CDR2 are SGHVS and FNYEAQ. The V and J ends lost 5 bases and 10 bases, in that order; junction bases with no gene match: 7. The chain's CDR3 is CASSAAGTGDYTF. The CDR3 DNA reads TGTGCCAGCAGCGCCGCCGGGACAGGGGACTACACCTTC.